This T cell receptor (beta chain) was documented in a study of T cell repertoires in cytomegalovirus infection. General study findings and limits: CMV-specific TCR beta clonotypes restricted by HLA-C were the ones dominating the ex vivo response.

The CDR3 runs 14 residues. Per the germline V gene, CDR1 is LGHNA and CDR2 is YSLEER. Losses at the gene ends were 4 bases for V and 4 bases for J; bases not matched to a gene: 6. Via MiXCR, TCRdb re-called the reads, giving one row per CDR3 protein. The sample has some 940,000 distinct CDR3 sequences, about a third seen once. The sample holds a few counts of this clonotype. The antigen remains unidentified. Sequencing was performed on cultured CD8+ T cells from PBMCs, taken from culture after CMV antigen stimulation. This sequence originates from a human donor in good health (CMV status not recorded). Some clones in this sample may be carry-over from other donors' samples. V and J are TRBV4-3 and TRBJ2-5; 7 bases map to TRBD2. The CDR3 here is CASSLGGIGETQYF. The CDR3 DNA sequence: TGCGCCAGCAGCCTCGGGGGGATAGGAGAGACCCAGTACTTC.